The 5 T cell receptor beta chains given below trace back to one sample, sequenced in a study of shared clonotypes between healthy human individuals (dated by TCRdb to about 2020). Libraries were constructed by the immunoSEQ multiplex PCR assay. In TCRdb, the immuneACCESS table is reduced to in-frame sequences with V and J assigned. These tables do not hold every clone; where another copy was compared, an unresolved V gene accounts for under half, and the others remain unexplained. The sample contains 550,000 to 700,000 clones, around four fifths of them found a single time. The ten largest clones add up to around 2% of the sample. Sequences were obtained from memory CD4+ T cells sorted from blood. What the cell subset or site label conveys for this sample: CD45RA-negative fraction. The receptors stem from a woman aged 25 to 45 in good health.

The genes are TRBV5-1 and TRBJ2-7; 8 positions agree with TRBD1. The CDR3 has 15 amino acids. V lost 5 bases to trimming and J lost 0 bases; unmatched junction nucleotides: 7. Germline CDR1 is SGHRS and CDR2 is YFSETQ. The CDR3 region is CASRRGQADSYEQYF. In DNA, the CDR3 is TGCGCCAGCAGAAGGGGACAGGCGGACTCCTACGAGCAGTACTTC.

The chain joins TRBV28 to TRBJ1-2; D unresolved. Per the germline V gene, CDR1 is MDHEN and CDR2 is SYDVKM. The CDR3 totals 15 residues. V lost 6 bases to trimming and J lost 0 bases, with 14 bases between them. CDR3 nucleotide sequence: TGTGCCAGCAGGCTCCCCAGGACGGCTAACTATGGCTACACCTTC. It is translated as CASRLPRTANYGYTF.

This chain connects TRBV30 to TRBJ2-7; no clear D. Germline values: CDR1 GTSNPN, CDR2 SVGIG (reference sequence). The CDR3 totals 12 residues. Trimming left V 2 bases short and J 2 bases short, with 7 bases between. The CDR3 DNA reads TGTGCCTGGAGTCCTCAAGCCTACGAGCAGTACTTC. It specifies CAWSPQAYEQYF.

This clone was found many times. Other DNA sequences in this specimen translate into the identical CDR3. The V and J genes are TRBV29-1 and TRBJ2-3; D not certain. V lost 3 bases to trimming and J lost 0 bases, with 4 bases between them. CDR1 is SQVTM and CDR2 is ANQGSEA in the germline V gene. The length of the CDR3 is 12 residues. The CDR3 protein is CSVDSSTDTQYF. The CDR3, as DNA: TGCAGCGTTGATTCCAGCACAGATACGCAGTATTTT.

V and J are TRBV27 and TRBJ2-7; D is unresolved. V lost 2 bases to trimming and J lost 6 bases, with 29 bases between them. The CDR3 has 19 amino acids. Germline V CDR1 and CDR2: MNHEY, SMNVEV (reference sequence). CDR3 in DNA: TGTGCCAGCAGTTTAACATCGACTGTCCGTCGCGTGGGTGGTGGCGAGCAGTACTTC. This gives the protein CASSLTSTVRRVGGGEQYF.